These 5 T cell receptor beta chains share one sample of origin, sequenced in a study of breast tumors, draining lymph nodes, adjacent tissues. Axillary draining lymph nodes of breast cancer patients supplied the node samples. Using its own MiXCR run on the multiplex PCR reads, TCRdb lists one record per CDR3 protein. Here the sample spans approximately 250,000 distinct CDR3 sequences, 30% to 35% being singletons. The sample comprised axillary lymph node tissue. The origin of the receptors is a female donor with breast cancer. Some clones in this sample may be carry-over from other donors' samples.

V is TRBV7-9 and J is TRBJ2-3; TRBD1 aligns across 10 bases. Germline V gives CDR1 SEHNR, CDR2 FQNEAQ (reference sequence). CDR3 size: 15 residues. V shed 6 bases and J 3 bases; nucleotides not matched to a gene: 6. The CDR3 spells CASSFRQGATDTQYF. In DNA, the CDR3 is TGTGCCAGCAGTTTTAGACAGGGGGCAACAGATACGCAGTATTTT.

This clonotype came up many times. The J gene is TRBJ2-5, the V gene TRBV7-2; D tentatively reads TRBD1 or TRBD2 (6 bases each). CDR3 length equals 14 residues. Trimming removed 3 bases at V and 5 bases at J, with 13 bases between. Germline assignment: CDR1 SGHTA and CDR2 FQGNSA. DNA for the CDR3: TGTGCCAGCAGCTTTAGGGGGGCCTTCGAGACCCAGTACTTC. Protein sequence: CASSFRGAFETQYF.

This clonotype was counted many times. This sequence joins TRBV10-3 and TRBJ2-3; 8 bases agree with TRBD2. Germline lookup yields CDR1 ENHRY and CDR2 SYGVKD. The CDR3 extends over 13 amino acids. V lost 6 bases, J lost 6 bases, and 5 bases stayed unmatched. The CDR3 coding sequence is TGTGCCATCAGATCGGGACTAGGGGATACGCAGTATTTT. Translation: CAIRSGLGDTQYF.

The table lists this clonotype with a few counts. A read error may account for a junction end that differs from germline. V is TRBV9 and J is TRBJ1-2; D not certain. The germline V gene encodes CDR1 SGDLS and CDR2 YYNGEE. CDR3 length: 15 amino acids. The CDR3 sequence: CASSASLELLDGSTF. The DNA of the CDR3 is TGTGCCAGCAGCGCCTCCCTTGAGTTGCTGGATGGCTCCACCTTC.

A few counts support this clonotype. A much larger clone differs from this one at a single base, so this may be a read error. The gene calls are TRBV7-2 and TRBJ2-2; tentative D call: TRBD2 (7 bases). Germline CDR1 SGHTA, CDR2 FQGNSA. This CDR3 spans 19 amino acids. The CDR3 DNA sequence: TGTGCCAGCAGCTTCCCCCGCGAGGGGGGGCAGGCGAACCCCGGGGAGCTGTTTTTT. It yields the protein CASSFPREGGQANPGELFF.